These 24 T cell receptor beta chains were sequenced from one sample in a study of naive and memory T cell subsets. Treatment described: skin biopsy from PPD injection site in Mantoux-positive individual. An oligonucleotide containing a UMI was ligated to the 3' end of TCR cDNA. The SP2 primer and nested alpha and beta constant region primers amplified ligated cDNA in four rounds. TCRdb independently ran MiXCR on the UMI-ligation and nested PCR reads; one entry per CDR3 protein. This table holds 35,000 to 40,000 distinct CDR3 sequences, roughly 9.6% found once. The source material was skin, sampled from a tuberculin skin test site. The origin of the receptors is an adult in good health.

This clonotype was found a few times. The gene calls are TRBV21-1 and TRBJ1-1; TRBD1, the table's D call, was not compared with the DNA. TRBV21-1 is reported as a pseudogene. The CDR3 has 15 residues. In DNA, the CDR3 is TGTGCCAGCAGCAAAGGTGGACAGGGAGGCACTGAAGCTTTCTTT. It specifies CASSKGGQGGTEAFF.

This chain uses TRBV7-9 with TRBJ2-2, with a tentative D call TRBD1 (5 bases). The CDR3 spans 15 residues. Germline CDR1 and CDR2: SEHNR and FQNEAQ (reference sequence). The V gene lost 4 bases and the J gene lost 1 base, with 10 bases spanning the gap. CDR3 nucleotides: TGTGCCAGCAGCTCCTTAGACAGGAACACCGGGGAGCTGTTTTTT. Translation: CASSSLDRNTGELFF. Variable domain in full (rest from reference TRBV7-9 and TRBJ2-2): DTGVSQNPRHKITKRGQNVTFRCDPISEHNRLYWYRQTLGQGPEFLTYFQNEAQLEKSRLLSDRFSAERPKGSFSTLEIQRTEQGDSAMYLCASSSLDRNTGELFFGEGSRLTVL.

This clonotype was picked up many times. V is TRBV20-1 and J is TRBJ2-6, with 13 bases fitting TRBD2. The CDR3 runs to 16 residues. The J segment lost 0 bases and the V segment lost 5 bases, leaving 1 base of the junction unmatched. Per the germline V gene, CDR1 is DFQATT and CDR2 is SNEGSKA (reference sequence). The CDR3 bases are TGCAGTGCTTGGACTAGCGGGAGCTCTGGGGCCAACGTCCTGACTTTC. As protein: CSAWTSGSSGANVLTF.

This rearrangement joins TRBV11-2 to TRBJ1-2; D uncertain. The CDR3 extends over 15 amino acids. Germline lookup yields CDR1 SGHAT and CDR2 FQNNGV. The V gene lost 4 bases and the J gene lost 4 bases, with 16 bases spanning the gap. CDR3 protein: CASSSNNRRSYGYTF. The CDR3 bases are TGTGCCAGCAGCTCCAACAACCGAAGGTCCTATGGCTACACCTTC.

V and J are TRBV27 and TRBJ1-1; D may be TRBD1 (5 bases). The germline V gene has CDR1 MNHEY and CDR2 SMNVEV (reference sequence). This CDR3 is 13 amino acids long. Trimming removed 6 bases from V and 3 bases from J, with 11 bases in between. The CDR3 DNA reads TGTGCCAGCAGAGTTAGACAGTACACTGAAGCTTTCTTT. It codes for CASRVRQYTEAFF.

This clonotype came up many times. The chain joins TRBV20-1 to TRBJ1-1; maybe TRBD1 (5 bases). CDR3 size: 13 residues. Germline V gives CDR1 DFQATT, CDR2 SNEGSKA (reference sequence). V was cut by 1 base and J by 7 bases, with 13 bases left in between. The DNA for the CDR3 is TGCAGTGCTAGAGGAGGGGTAAAAGGTGAAGCTTTCTTT. Protein: CSARGGVKGEAFF.

There are a few counts of this clonotype. This chain connects TRBV5-1 to TRBJ2-5; D remains ambiguous. The V and J ends lost 2 bases and 2 bases respectively, with 10 bases between them. The CDR3 extends over 14 amino acids. Germline V gene sequence: CDR1 SGHRS, CDR2 YFSETQ. DNA of the CDR3: TGCGCCAGCAGCTTCAGAGACATGCAAGAGACCCAGTACTTC. Encoded protein: CASSFRDMQETQYF.

The rearrangement links TRBV20-1 to TRBJ1-1; no reliable D call. Germline CDR1 is DFQATT and CDR2 is SNEGSKA (reference sequence). The CDR3 extends over 12 amino acids. The V end lost 4 bases, the J end lost 7 bases, and 13 bases lay between the germline ends. In DNA form, the CDR3 reads TGCAGTGCTACCCAGAGACGGTTTGAAGCTTTCTTT. This encodes CSATQRRFEAFF.

This clonotype has a count of ten or more. The J gene is TRBJ2-1, the V gene TRBV20-1; tentatively, D is TRBD1 or TRBD2 (5 bases each). CDR3 length: 15 amino acids. V was shortened by 3 bases and J by 3 bases, with 15 bases between the two germline ends. Germline V gene data show CDR1 as DFQATT and CDR2 as SNEGSKA (reference sequence). In DNA form, the CDR3 reads TGCAGTGCTAGCCTGGGGGTCGGGCTCTACAATGAGCAGTTCTTC. It encodes CSASLGVGLYNEQFF.

V and J are TRBV15 and TRBJ2-1; D gene uncertain. From germline, CDR1 is LNHNV and CDR2 YYDKDF (reference sequence). This CDR3 has 14 residues. Trimming pared 5 bases from V and 14 bases from J, leaving 22 bases between. In DNA form, the CDR3 reads TGTGCCACCAGCCCTTCAGGACGGTTAGGCAAGGAGTTCTTC. It encodes CATSPSGRLGKEFF.

This clonotype came up a few times. This chain uses TRBV9 with TRBJ2-7, with D maybe TRBD2 (6 bases). V lost 1 base to trimming and J lost 5 bases, with 13 bases between them. The CDR3 runs to 14 residues. Germline V lookup: CDR1 SGDLS, CDR2 YYNGEE. In DNA, the CDR3 is TGTGCCAGCAGCGTATTGGGGGGTACCCACGAGCAGTACTTC. It translates to CASSVLGGTHEQYF.

This clonotype has ten or more counts. The rearrangement links TRBV20-1 to TRBJ2-7; TRBD2 matches 7 bases. V gave up 6 bases and J gave up 3 bases; unmatched junction bases: 8. Germline V gene data show CDR1 as DFQATT and CDR2 as SNEGSKA (reference sequence). CDR3 length: 13 amino acids. CDR3 loop: CSAQRGRNYEQYF. The DNA for the CDR3 is TGCAGTGCCCAGCGGGGACGAAACTACGAGCAGTACTTC.

The chain recombines TRBV6-1 with TRBJ1-6, with D maybe TRBD1 (6 bases). V was clipped by 5 bases and J by 0 bases, with 14 bases between them. The CDR3 runs to 17 residues. Germline V lookup: CDR1 MNHNS, CDR2 SASEGT. The CDR3 protein is CASSSSQGFSYNSPLHF. CDR3 DNA sequence: TGTGCCAGCAGTTCCTCACAGGGTTTCTCCTATAATTCACCCCTCCACTTT.

The chain joins TRBV9 to TRBJ2-7, with D maybe TRBD2 (6 bases). The CDR3 length is 16 residues. Trimming cost V 0 bases and J 0 bases, with 13 bases left between them. Germline values: CDR1 SGDLS, CDR2 YYNGEE. CDR3 coding DNA: TGTGCCAGCAGCGTAGGCTCGACTAGTGGCTCCTACGAGCAGTACTTC. Translated, it gives CASSVGSTSGSYEQYF. Combining the CDR3 with reference TRBV9 and TRBJ2-7 gives the whole variable domain DSGVTQTPKHLITATGQRVTLRCSPRSGDLSVYWYQQSLDQGLQFLIQYYNGEERAKGNILERFSAQQFPDLHSELNLSSLELGDSALYFCASSVGSTSGSYEQYFGPGTRLTVT.

This clonotype was counted a few times. The J gene is TRBJ2-7, the V gene TRBV20-1; D tentatively fits TRBD1 or TRBD2 (5 bases each). Deletions cut 1 base from V and 2 bases from J, with 15 bases between. The CDR3 runs 15 residues. Germline V lookup: CDR1 DFQATT, CDR2 SNEGSKA (reference sequence). The CDR3 nucleotides read TGCAGTGCTAGAGCCCCCGGGACCCCGACCTACGAGCAGTACTTC. Its protein product is CSARAPGTPTYEQYF.

The chain couples TRBV6-1 to TRBJ1-5; D remains ambiguous. Trimming stripped 4 bases from V and 6 bases from J, with 4 bases between. Germline-derived CDR1 and CDR2 are MNHNS and SASEGT. The CDR3 has 11 amino acids. Written as DNA, the CDR3 is TGTGCCAGCAGTGGGATTCAGCCCCAGCATTTT. Its translation is CASSGIQPQHF.

The genes are TRBV5-1 and TRBJ2-1; D is unclear. This CDR3 contains 13 residues. V lost 1 base to trimming and J lost 7 bases, with 9 bases between them. Germline lookup yields CDR1 SGHRS and CDR2 YFSETQ. CDR3: CASSLRPENEQFF. For the CDR3, the DNA is TGCGCCAGCAGCTTGAGGCCAGAAAATGAGCAGTTCTTC.

V usage is TRBV14 and J usage is TRBJ2-1; TRBD1 matches 7 bases. This CDR3 spans 17 amino acids. Trimming cost V 2 bases and J 3 bases; bases outside gene matches: 10. Germline assignment: CDR1 SGHDN and CDR2 FVKESK. CDR3 nucleotides: TGTGCCAGCAGCCAACCGCGCCGACAGGGTCTCTACAATGAGCAGTTCTTC. Protein: CASSQPRRQGLYNEQFF.

In the case of this clonotype: This may be a read error, as it is one base from a much larger clone. The V and J genes are TRBV6-4 and TRBJ2-3; 7 nucleotides align to TRBD1. The germline V gene has CDR1 MRHNA and CDR2 SNTAGT. Unmatched junction bases numbered 9, after V lost 6 bases and J lost 0 bases. This CDR3 spans 16 amino acids. The CDR3 protein is CASSPVKGASTDTQYF. The CDR3 nucleotides read TGTGCCAGCAGCCCCGTTAAGGGGGCAAGCACAGATACGCAGTATTTT.

In this sample, this clonotype turned up many times. This sequence may be a read error, since a much larger clone differs from it by one base. This sequence joins TRBV7-9 and TRBJ1-2; TRBD1 aligns across 9 bases. The CDR3 is 15 residues long. Germline CDR1 reads SEHNR; CDR2 reads FQNEAQ (reference sequence). The CDR3 is CAYLETGGSNYGDTF. The DNA for the CDR3 is TGTGCTTACCTGGAGACAGGGGGATCTAACTATGGCGACACCTTC.

V usage is TRBV14 and J usage is TRBJ2-1; 12 nucleotides agree with TRBD2. The germline gives CDR1 SGHDN, CDR2 FVKESK. The V and J ends lost 4 bases and 2 bases, in that order; junction bases with no gene match: 6. The CDR3 loop spans 17 amino acids. CDR3 region: CASSPRLAGATYNEQFF. CDR3 nucleotides: TGTGCCAGCAGCCCCAGACTAGCGGGGGCGACCTACAATGAGCAGTTCTTC. Full variable domain (missing parts from reference TRBV14 and TRBJ2-1): EAGVTQFPSHSVIEKGQTVTLRCDPISGHDNLYWYRRVMGKEIKFLLHFVKESKQDESGMPNNRFLAERTGGTYSTLKVQPAELEDSGVYFCASSPRLAGATYNEQFFGPGTRLTVL.

The rearrangement joins TRBV3-1 to TRBJ1-1, with D possibly being TRBD1 (5 bases). Germline-derived CDR1 and CDR2 are LGHDT and YNNKEL (reference sequence). The CDR3 has 13 amino acids. With 5 bases removed from V and 5 bases from J, the gap between germline ends came to 12 bases. The CDR3 loop reads CASSTEGWTEAFF. For the CDR3, the DNA is TGTGCCAGCAGCACGGAGGGGTGGACTGAAGCTTTCTTT.

This clonotype was recorded at least ten times. This chain links TRBV4-1 with TRBJ1-1; unclear D gene. This CDR3 contains 14 residues. The V end lost 3 bases, the J end lost 1 base, and 9 bases lay between the germline ends. Germline V CDR1 and CDR2: MGHRA, YSYEKL. The CDR3 loop reads CASSQSEGNTEAFF. In DNA form, the CDR3 reads TGCGCCAGCAGCCAGAGCGAAGGGAACACTGAAGCTTTCTTT.

This clonotype ranks as medium-sized. V usage is TRBV29-1 and J usage is TRBJ2-1, with a weak D call TRBD1 (5 bases). Germline CDR1 SQVTM, CDR2 ANQGSEA. The CDR3 has 10 amino acids. With 3 bases removed from V and 9 bases from J, the gap between germline ends came to 6 bases. The CDR3 reads CSVDQGEQFF. The CDR3 region has the DNA TGCAGCGTTGATCAGGGTGAGCAGTTCTTC.